Below are 8 T cell receptor beta chains sequenced from a single sample in a study of response to subunit inactivated influenza vaccine. A single record per CDR3 protein comes from TCRdb applying MiXCR to the RT-PCR reads. The sample consists of over 750,000 distinct CDR3 sequences, 21% of them appearing once. Source: PBMCs from blood, taken 4 to 6 days after vaccination. These receptors were obtained from a man aged 50 or older who received an inactivated influenza vaccine.

The chain uses TRBV7-9 and TRBJ2-5; D gene ambiguous. The CDR3 is 14 residues long. V was trimmed by 1 base and J by 4 bases, leaving 10 bases between them. The germline gives CDR1 SEHNR, CDR2 FQNEAQ (reference sequence). The DNA of the CDR3 is TGTGCCAGCAGCTTAGAAGCATTCCCAGAGACCCAGTACTTC. It codes for CASSLEAFPETQYF.

This clonotype was seen at least ten times. The rearrangement joins TRBV12-3 or TRBV12-4 to TRBJ1-5, with D unclear. This CDR3 has 14 amino acids. V was cut by 3 bases and J by 2 bases, with 8 bases left in between. The CDR3, as DNA: TGTGCCAGCAGTTTTCTGGGTGGCAATCAGCCCCAGCATTTT. Its translation: CASSFLGGNQPQHF.

Ten or more counts support this clonotype. The chain couples TRBV28 to TRBJ2-1; D assignment may be TRBD1 or TRBD2 (5 bases each). The germline V and J ends were trimmed by 5 bases and 2 bases, with 10 bases remaining between them. This CDR3 is 14 amino acids long. Germline values: CDR1 MDHEN, CDR2 SYDVKM. For the CDR3, the DNA is TGTGCCAGCAGTCCCGGGACGACCTACAATGAGCAGTTCTTC. Protein: CASSPGTTYNEQFF.

The gene calls are TRBV5-1 and TRBJ1-2; D call uncertain. V was cut by 1 base and J by 6 bases, with 7 bases left in between. Germline-derived CDR1 and CDR2 are SGHRS and YFSETQ. This CDR3 region has 12 residues. The CDR3 spells CASSLSFDGYTF. CDR3 nucleotides: TGCGCCAGCAGCTTGTCCTTTGATGGCTACACCTTC.

This clonotype has a count of ten or more. The CDR3 protein is CASSPPSGSLYNEQFF. CDR3 coding DNA: TGTGCCAGCAGCCCCCCAAGCGGGAGCCTCTACAATGAGCAGTTCTTC. The rearrangement uses TRBV7-9 and TRBJ2-1; 8 nucleotides agree with TRBD2. V gave up 5 bases and J gave up 3 bases; unmatched junction bases: 9. The CDR3 has 16 residues. The germline gives CDR1 SEHNR, CDR2 FQNEAQ (reference sequence). The complete variable domain, with remaining parts taken from reference TRBV7-9 and TRBJ2-1, reads DTGVSQNPRHKITKRGQNVTFRCDPISEHNRLYWYRQTLGQGPEFLTYFQNEAQLEKSRLLSDRFSAERPKGSFSTLEIQRTEQGDSAMYLCASSPPSGSLYNEQFFGPGTRLTVL.

J is TRBJ2-3 and V is TRBV12-3 or TRBV12-4; the match to TRBD1 covers 7 bases. The CDR3 extends over 17 amino acids. The V gene end was trimmed by 4 bases and the J gene end by 4 bases; junction bases not matched to a gene: 14. The CDR3 DNA is TGTGCCAGCAGTTCCAGTCGCCAGGGACAGAAGGCAGATACGCAGTATTTT. Translation: CASSSSRQGQKADTQYF.

This clonotype was detected only a few times. The chain recombines TRBV6-2 or TRBV6-3 with TRBJ2-6, with unresolved D. V was clipped by 6 bases and J by 0 bases, with 15 bases between them. Germline lookup yields CDR1 MNHEY and CDR2 SVGEGT. The CDR3 is made up of 17 amino acids. The CDR3 region has the DNA TGTGCCAGCAGCCATATACCCGACGACTCTGGGGCCAACGTCCTGACTTTC. Translation: CASSHIPDDSGANVLTF.

V is TRBV11-2 and J is TRBJ1-2; D unresolved. Germline V lookup: CDR1 SGHAT, CDR2 FQNNGV. This CDR3 is 15 amino acids long. Trimming shortened V by 5 bases and J by 6 bases, and 19 bases separated the two germline ends. The CDR3 loop reads CASSLYPVAEDGYTF. CDR3 sequence (DNA): TGTGCCAGCAGCCTCTACCCGGTGGCGGAGGATGGCTACACCTTC.